The next 9 T cell receptor beta chains were all read from a single sample in a study of blood T cells in healthy people across ages. Then a second PCR, running about 6 to 11 cycles, was carried out with a sample-barcoded 5' primer and a J-beta primer mix. TCRdb analysed the 5' RACE reads with MiXCR anew, one entry per CDR3 protein. The sample yields around 850,000 distinct CDR3 sequences, under 40% seen once. Sequencing was done on a sample of blood. The receptors originated from a man aged 18 to 29 in good health.

The V and J genes are TRBV28 and TRBJ2-1, with TRBD1 identical over 11 bases. With the DNA end fitting TRBJ2-7 better, the J assignment may be wrong. Germline V gene lookup returns CDR1 MDHEN and CDR2 SYDVKM. This CDR3 contains 17 residues. The CDR3 sequence is CASSFSQRTGGYNEQYF. Here the CDR3 DNA reads TGTGCCAGCAGTTTTTCCCAGAGGACAGGGGGCTACAATGAGCAGTACTTC.

The chain employs TRBV6-1 and TRBJ1-2, with 7 bases identical to TRBD1. V lost 7 bases to trimming and J lost 2 bases; unmatched junction nucleotides: 10. This CDR3 is 15 amino acids long. Per the germline V gene, CDR1 is MNHNS and CDR2 is SASEGT. CDR3: CASTRDSGVNYGYTF. The CDR3 nucleotides read TGTGCCAGCACCCGGGACAGCGGAGTCAACTATGGCTACACCTTC.

Notes on this clonotype: Possible read error: a much larger clone is one base away. The chain is built from TRBV12-3 or TRBV12-4 and TRBJ2-5, with 7 positions matching TRBD2. The CDR3 has 14 amino acids. Unmatched junction bases numbered 11, after V lost 6 bases and J lost 7 bases. CDR3 in DNA: TGTGCCAGCAGCCCGGGGAGGGGTTTGGGGACCCAGTACTTC. It codes for CASSPGRGLGTQYF.

This clonotype has just a few counts. The genes are TRBV27 and TRBJ2-7, with 11 bases that match TRBD1. The V segment lost 5 bases and the J segment 0 bases; nucleotides outside the gene matches: 3. The CDR3 consists of 15 residues. The germline gives CDR1 MNHEY, CDR2 SMNVEV (reference sequence). CDR3 amino acids: CASSQGQGVSYEQYF. The CDR3 region has the DNA TGTGCCAGCAGTCAGGGACAGGGGGTCTCCTACGAGCAGTACTTC.

This clonotype was observed many times. The rearrangement links TRBV5-1 to TRBJ2-1; 11 positions match TRBD2. Germline V gives CDR1 SGHRS, CDR2 YFSETQ. The CDR3 contains 17 residues. V shed 0 bases, J shed 8 bases, and the junction held 10 bases outside the gene matches. The CDR3 DNA is TGCGCCAGCAGCTTGGCCCCCACTAGCGGGGGTAGGCATGAGCAGTTCTTC. Translation: CASSLAPTSGGRHEQFF.

Ten or more counts support this clonotype. The gene calls are TRBV10-3 and TRBJ2-1; a possible D gene is TRBD1 (6 bases). Trimming pared 4 bases from V and 5 bases from J, leaving 9 bases between. This CDR3 region has 13 residues. Germline assignment: CDR1 ENHRY and CDR2 SYGVKD. This CDR3 is CAISARGDNEQFF. The CDR3, as DNA: TGTGCCATCAGTGCCAGGGGAGACAATGAGCAGTTCTTC.

The genes are TRBV29-1 and TRBJ2-5; D perhaps matches TRBD1 (5 bases). Matching the DNA end better, TRBJ2-1 makes the J call doubtful. Germline loops: CDR1 SQVTM, CDR2 ANQGSEA. The CDR3 sequence is 12 residues long. The CDR3 DNA is TGCAGCGTTGCCGGACACCAAGAGACCCAGTTCTTC. The encoded protein is CSVAGHQETQFF.

The V and J genes are TRBV7-9 and TRBJ2-5, with a possible D match to TRBD1 (6 bases). The CDR3 is made up of 14 amino acids. Germline CDR1 and CDR2: SEHNR and FQNEAQ (reference sequence). V dropped 1 base and J dropped 3 bases, with 9 bases sitting between them. This CDR3 reads CASSLGWTEETQYF. The CDR3 DNA reads as TGTGCCAGCAGCTTAGGTTGGACAGAAGAGACCCAGTACTTC.

V usage is TRBV28 and J usage is TRBJ2-1; 8 bases are shared with TRBD2. Germline V gene lookup returns CDR1 MDHEN and CDR2 SYDVKM. V lost 3 bases to trimming and J lost 1 base; unmatched junction nucleotides: 17. CDR3 length: 20 amino acids. The CDR3 DNA reads as TGTGCCAGCAGTTTCCAGAAGCGGGAGAAATTCGCCGGTTCCTACAATGAGCAGTTCTTC. Protein: CASSFQKREKFAGSYNEQFF.